Described below is a single TCR beta chain sequence and its context. As yet, its antigen is unknown. The data were taken from a study of T cell responses to AZD1222 COVID-19 vaccine. Regarding the study as a whole: Only 5 or 6 AZD1222 recipients were seropositive at baseline. Repertoires were obtained solely post-peak T cell response. The sample set comprised mostly white British donors with more females, and clonal diversity was possibly underestimated. Reportedly, nearly half the spike-specific TCRs target unmutated variant regions.

With 0 bases removed from V and 4 bases from J, the gap between germline ends came to 14 bases. Germline CDR1 LGHNA, CDR2 YSLEER. The CDR3 extends over 16 amino acids. Profiling relied on immunoSEQ multiplex PCR, and the TCRdb table lists in-frame clones only, not all of them. The data contain around 140,000 clones, 85% to 90% of them singletons. The specimen comprised peripheral blood, sampled 28 days after the second AZD1222 dose. This receptor was obtained from an adult who received the AZD1222 COVID-19 vaccine. The genes are TRBV4-3 and TRBJ2-3, with D maybe TRBD2 (6 bases). As DNA, the CDR3 is TGCGCCAGCAGCCAAGACCCCTCCGGGAGAGCAGATACGCAGTATTTT. Translated: CASSQDPSGRADTQYF.